This T cell receptor beta chain is from a study of regulatory T cells in long-lasting Graves disease. Broader study findings: It is possible that accuracy was reduced by the small size of the sample. The study found lower TCR diversity in persistent Graves' patients than in newly diagnosed ones. Favoring TRBV28, TRBJ1-2 and TRBJ2-5 was a feature seen in persistent disease.

This CDR3 is 11 amino acids long. Germline V gene sequence: CDR1 KGHSH, CDR2 LQKENI. V was shortened by 6 bases and J by 4 bases, with 5 bases between the two germline ends. This clonotype was observed at least ten times. Its antigen is currently unknown. Relying on iRepertoire HTBI primers and Arm-PCR of CDR3 regions, the team built TCR beta libraries. One entry per CDR3 protein results from TCRdb running MiXCR on the multiplex PCR reads. The sample carries hundreds of thousands of distinct CDR3 sequences, about a sixth recorded once. The time point here: newly diagnosed GD, antithyroid drugs for less than 3 months. PBMC-extracted RNA yielded the TCR library. Patients with Graves' disease were diagnosed by American Thyroid Association guidelines.

Sequencing was performed on peripheral blood mononuclear cells (PBMCs), taken at new diagnosis, from a patient treated with antithyroid drugs. The TCR comes from a female donor with Graves disease. This chain links TRBV18 with TRBJ2-3; D gene unclear. The CDR3 is CASSRSDTQYF. Written as DNA, the CDR3 is TGTGCCAGCTCCCGGTCAGATACGCAGTATTTT. The whole variable domain, filled in from reference TRBV18 and TRBJ2-3, reads NAGVMQNPRHLVRRRGQEARLRCSPMKGHSHVYWYRQLPEEGLKFMVYLQKENIIDESGMPKERFSAEFPKEGPSILRIQQVVRGDSAAYFCASSRSDTQYFGPGTRLTVL.